This T cell receptor (beta chain) was found in a study of monozygotic twins with inflammatory bowel disease. Study results and caveats: In the analysis, different T cell subtypes could not be told apart.

Details on this clonotype: Its antigen remains unidentified.

The CDR3 extends over 14 amino acids. Germline V lookup: CDR1 SGHRS, CDR2 YFSETQ. For every sample, eight separate reactions were used to make cDNA. Each CDR3 protein gets one entry in TCRdb, which reprocessed the 5' RACE reads and gives no DNA. This listing includes around 220,000 distinct CDR3 sequences. The source is a human donor with ulcerative colitis or Crohn's disease, or a healthy co-twin of an affected twin (not recorded which). This chain joins TRBV5-1 and TRBJ2-6; TCRdb picks TRBD1, but there is no DNA to check that call. Specimen: blood. Here the CDR3 reads CASSSGDGANVLTF.